The rows below give T cell receptor beta chains drawn from one sample of a study of blood T cell repertoires in COVID-19. Data came from immunoSEQ multiplex PCR; TCRdb stores just in-frame clones and leaves some out. Among about 250,000 clones listed, approximately 90% were seen once. The sequenced sample was PBMCs or T cells enriched from blood (not recorded which). All receptors derive from a woman between 50 and 59 years old who had recovered from COVID-19. The CDR3 runs from the conserved cysteine through the conserved F or W. D genes are given only for firm matches. Only part of the rows carry a size: once, few, many, or a class if the clone is expanded.

TGTGCCAGCTCACCTCGAACAGGGGCTTTGGAGACCCAGTACTTC | CASSPRTGALETQYF | TRBV18 | . | TRBJ2-5 | TRBD1
TGTGCCGCGGGACTTACTATCTCTGGGGCCAACGTCCTGACTTTC | CAAGLTISGANVLTF | TRBV19 | . | TRBJ2-6 | .
TGCGCCAGCAGCTTGGACGGGGGACAGGGATCCGGAAACACCATATATTTT | CASSLDGGQGSGNTIYF | TRBV5-1 | . | TRBJ1-3 | TRBD1
TGTGCCAGCAGTTTACGCGGGCCCCCTAATCAGCCCCAGCATTTT | CASSLRGPPNQPQHF | TRBV28 | . | TRBJ1-5 | .
TGTGCCAGCAGACGGACAGCCTTGAGGTCCGGGGAGCTGTTTTTT | CASRRTALRSGELFF | TRBV11-1 | . | TRBJ2-2 | .
TGTGCCAGCATCGATCCAGCGGGAGATATCGATACGCAGTATTTT | CASIDPAGDIDTQYF | TRBV7-2 | . | TRBJ2-3 | TRBD2
TGTGCCAGCAGCTTCTCTAGCGGGGGGGGTTCTTGGGAGCAGTACTTC | CASSFSSGGGSWEQYF | TRBV7-2 | . | TRBJ2-7 | TRBD2
TGTGCCAGCAGTTACGACAGAGCCCGGGACACTGAAGCTTTCTTT | CASSYDRARDTEAFF | TRBV6-5 | . | TRBJ1-1 | .
TGTGCCAGCAGTTTCAGGGGCACCTACGAGCAGTACTTC | CASSFRGTYEQYF | TRBV12-3/TRBV12-4 | . | TRBJ2-7 | .
TGTGCCACCAACCGCGGGGCGGGGACTGAAGCTTTCTTT | CATNRGAGTEAFF | TRBV13 | once | TRBJ1-1 | .
TGTGCCAGCTCACCCTCCGGGACTAGAACCCACAATGAGCAGTTCTTC | CASSPSGTRTHNEQFF | TRBV18 | . | TRBJ2-1 | TRBD2
TGTGCCAGCACCGAAACAGTTTCTAATGGCTACACCTTC | CASTETVSNGYTF | TRBV7-9 | . | TRBJ1-2 | .
TGTGCCAGCAGCTTGCAGGCAGCTTCCTACAATGAGCAGTTCTTC | CASSLQAASYNEQFF | TRBV7-3 | . | TRBJ2-1 | .
TGTGCCACCAGTGATCCGACAGATAGCAATCAGCCCCAGCATTTT | CATSDPTDSNQPQHF | TRBV24-1 | . | TRBJ1-5 | .
TGTGCCAGCAGTTCCGGGACTCGTCAGTATTTT | CASSSGTRQYF | TRBV2 | . | TRBJ2-3 | .
TGTGCCAGCAGTACCCTAGCGGGAGCGGCCTACGAGCAGTACTTC | CASSTLAGAAYEQYF | TRBV28 | . | TRBJ2-7 | TRBD2
TGTGCCAGCAGCGTAGTGGAGCGGGAGACAGCGCACAATGAGCAGTTCTTC | CASSVVERETAHNEQFF | TRBV9 | . | TRBJ2-1 | TRBD2
TGTGCCAGCAGATCGATGACTAGCGGATCATCAGACGAGCAGTACTTC | CASRSMTSGSSDEQYF | TRBV6-6 | few | TRBJ2-7 | TRBD2
TGTGCCAGCAGTTACCTTAGGACAGGAAACTATGGCTACACCTTC | CASSYLRTGNYGYTF | TRBV6-5 | . | TRBJ1-2 | TRBD1
TGTGCCATCAAGGGGGAGCGGGAGTCTACAGATACGCAGTATTTT | CAIKGERESTDTQYF | TRBV10-3 | . | TRBJ2-3 | TRBD2
TGTGCCAGCAGCCGCCGGGGGTACACTGAAGCTTTCTTT | CASSRRGYTEAFF | TRBV14 | . | TRBJ1-1 | .
TGCGCCTCCGGGACTAGCCCATACAATGAGCAGTTCTTC | CASGTSPYNEQFF | TRBV10-1 | . | TRBJ2-1 | TRBD2
TGTGCCTGGAGTGGACAGGTCGACGAGCAGTACTTC | CAWSGQVDEQYF | TRBV30 | . | TRBJ2-7 | .
TGTGCCAGCAGTTACGGCAGCTCTGGGGCCAACGTCCTGACTTTC | CASSYGSSGANVLTF | TRBV6-5 | . | TRBJ2-6 | .
TGTGCCAGTAGTAGCCCCGGGGACAGGGGGCCCACAGATACGCAGTATTTT | CASSSPGDRGPTDTQYF | TRBV19 | . | TRBJ2-3 | TRBD1
TGTGCCAGCAGTTCCCAGGGACTAGTCCTAGTCTTC | CASSSQGLVLVF | TRBV28 | . | TRBJ2-1 | TRBD2
TGTGCCAGCAGCCCAGGTAACACTGAAGCTTTCTTT | CASSPGNTEAFF | TRBV3-1/TRBV3-2 | . | TRBJ1-1 | .
TGTGCCAGCAGCTTTACAGGACTAGCGGGTTTTAGCACAGATACGCAGTATTTT | CASSFTGLAGFSTDTQYF | TRBV7-9 | . | TRBJ2-3 | TRBD2
TGTGCCAGCAGCCCAGGACTAGCGGGAGCGAACACCGGGGAGCTGTTTTTT | CASSPGLAGANTGELFF | TRBV7-9 | . | TRBJ2-2 | TRBD2